The 27 T cell receptor beta chains below were found in one sample sequenced in a study of T cell responses to AZD1222 COVID-19 vaccine. The data were produced by immunoSEQ multiplex PCR, yet TCRdb's version contains in-frame clones alone and is incomplete. The profile shows 55,000 to 75,000 clones, roughly 89% of them singletons. This specimen was peripheral blood, taken on day 0 of AZD1222 vaccination. The receptor source for this set is an adult in good health.

Only one count was recorded for this clone. V is TRBV19 and J is TRBJ1-1; D not certain. Germline V gene data show CDR1 as LNHDA and CDR2 as SQIVND (reference sequence). V dropped 3 bases and J dropped 6 bases, with 14 bases sitting between them. The CDR3 is 14 residues long. The CDR3 sequence is CASSIVPGLAEAFF. CDR3 DNA: TGTGCCAGTAGTATCGTGCCCGGGCTCGCTGAAGCTTTCTTT.

The rearrangement joins TRBV7-3 to TRBJ1-3, with D uncertain. Deletions cut 5 bases from V and 4 bases from J, with 9 bases between. The germline gives CDR1 SGHTA, CDR2 FQGTGA. There are 13 residues in the CDR3. CDR3 sequence: CASSPSNGNTIYF. CDR3 coding DNA: TGTGCCAGCAGCCCTTCTAACGGAAACACCATATATTTT.

This chain joins TRBV30 and TRBJ1-6; D unresolved. V lost 6 bases and J lost 6, with 15 bases in between. CDR1 and CDR2 (germline): GTSNPN, SVGIG (reference sequence). The CDR3 loop spans 14 amino acids. The CDR3 sequence: CACNFLSRNSPLHF. The CDR3 DNA sequence: TGTGCCTGCAACTTTCTTAGCCGTAATTCACCCCTCCACTTT. The whole variable domain, remainder taken from reference TRBV30 and TRBJ1-6, is SQTIHQWPATLVQPVGSPLSLECTVEGTSNPNLYWYRQAAGRGLQLLFYSVGIGQISSEVPQNLSASRPQDRQFILSSKKLLLSDSGFYLCACNFLSRNSPLHFGNGTRLTVT.

The rearrangement uses TRBV5-1 and TRBJ2-5, with 8 bases aligning to TRBD1. Germline-derived CDR1 and CDR2 are SGHRS and YFSETQ. J gave up 4 bases and V 7 bases, and 6 bases lay outside the gene matches. This CDR3 has 13 residues. CDR3 sequence (DNA): TGCGCCAGCCTTCCGGACAGGGCAGAGACCCAGTACTTC. Its translation is CASLPDRAETQYF.

V and J are TRBV10-3 and TRBJ2-7, with a weak D call TRBD2 (5 bases). The CDR3 sequence is 13 residues long. Looked up from germline, CDR1 is ENHRY and CDR2 is SYGVKD. V was shortened by 9 bases and J by 0 bases, with 12 bases between the two germline ends. CDR3 sequence reads: CAISAPSSYEQYF. In DNA form, the CDR3 reads TGTGCCATTAGCGCTCCAAGCTCCTACGAGCAGTACTTC.

This chain joins TRBV2 and TRBJ1-5; 7 bases map to TRBD1. This CDR3 is built from 15 residues. CDR1 and CDR2 (germline): SNHLY, FYNNEI. Trimming at V came to 4 bases and at J to 5 bases, leaving 8 bases not matched to a gene. DNA of the CDR3: TGTGCCAGCAGTGTACGACAGGGTCGTTATCAGCCCCAGCATTTT. It yields the protein CASSVRQGRYQPQHF.

The chain joins TRBV12-3 or TRBV12-4 to TRBJ1-2, with D possibly being TRBD1 (5 bases). Trimming removed 7 bases from V and 4 bases from J, with 13 bases in between. The CDR3 runs to 13 residues. Here the CDR3 DNA reads TGTGCCAGCACCTTACGGGGGTTCTATGGCTACACCTTC. Amino acids: CASTLRGFYGYTF.

The chain combines TRBV19 with TRBJ1-5; 7 nucleotides align to TRBD1. Germline lookup yields CDR1 LNHDA and CDR2 SQIVND (reference sequence). V lost 5 bases to trimming and J lost 0 bases; unmatched junction nucleotides: 7. The CDR3 sequence is 16 residues long. In DNA form, the CDR3 reads TGTGCCAGTAGTTCGGAGACAGGGTATAGCAATCAGCCCCAGCATTTT. Protein product: CASSSETGYSNQPQHF.

This clone was seen only a few times. The rearrangement uses TRBV7-9 and TRBJ1-6; tentatively, D is TRBD1 (5 bases). Deletions cut 5 bases from V and 7 bases from J, with 15 bases between. The CDR3 length is 15 residues. Germline loops: CDR1 SEHNR, CDR2 FQNEAQ (reference sequence). CDR3 nucleotides: TGTGCCAGCAGCCCCGGACAATTGGACAATTCACCCCTCCACTTT. This sequence encodes CASSPGQLDNSPLHF.

The V gene is TRBV10-1, the J gene TRBJ1-5; D gene uncertain. From germline, CDR1 is WNHNN and CDR2 SYGVQD (reference sequence). V gave up 7 bases and J gave up 5 bases, with 6 bases separating them. This CDR3 comprises 11 residues. In nucleotides, the CDR3 is TGCGCCAGCAATCTGTATCAGCCCCAGCATTTT. It specifies CASNLYQPQHF.

This clone was detected a few times. This chain connects TRBV5-1 to TRBJ1-1; D is uncertain. This CDR3 contains 13 residues. The germline V gene has CDR1 SGHRS and CDR2 YFSETQ. Trimming took 1 base from V and 1 from J, leaving 5 bases between them. CDR3 amino acids: CASSLRQNTEAFF. DNA of the CDR3: TGCGCCAGCAGCTTGCGGCAGAACACTGAAGCTTTCTTT.

V and J are TRBV3-1 (or the pseudogene TRBV3-2) and TRBJ1-6; 7 bases fit TRBD1. V lost 2 bases to trimming and J lost 5 bases; unmatched junction nucleotides: 3. Germline assignment: CDR1 LGHDT and CDR2 YNNKEL (reference sequence). CDR3 length: 15 amino acids. The CDR3, as DNA: TGTGCCAGCAGCCAAAGGGACAGAAATAATTCACCCCTCCACTTT. It translates to CASSQRDRNNSPLHF.

The chain links TRBV14 to TRBJ1-6; no definite D call. CDR3 length equals 15 residues. The germline V gene encodes CDR1 SGHDN and CDR2 FVKESK. Trimming stripped 1 base from V and 10 bases from J, with 14 bases between. The CDR3 DNA reads as TGTGCCAGCAGCCAAGTTGTGGGCCTCGACTCACCCCTCCACTTT. As protein: CASSQVVGLDSPLHF.

This clone occurred once. This chain joins TRBV27 and TRBJ2-3, with D tentatively TRBD2 (5 bases). Germline CDR1 and CDR2: MNHEY and SMNVEV (reference sequence). The V gene lost 6 bases and the J gene lost 0 bases, with 13 bases spanning the gap. The CDR3 loop spans 15 amino acids. Here the CDR3 reads CASRPADTSTDTQYF. CDR3 in DNA: TGTGCCAGCAGACCAGCGGATACTAGCACAGATACGCAGTATTTT.

The V call is TRBV19, the J call TRBJ1-1; 8 bases align to TRBD1. This CDR3 contains 14 residues. V gave up 7 bases and J gave up 4 bases; unmatched junction bases: 8. CDR1 is LNHDA and CDR2 is SQIVND in the germline V gene (reference sequence). CDR3 loop: CASTLTGQGTEAFF. The CDR3 DNA is TGTGCCAGTACCCTGACCGGACAGGGCACTGAAGCTTTCTTT.

The V call is TRBV6-5, the J call TRBJ1-1, with 8 bases identical to TRBD1. Germline V lookup: CDR1 MNHEY, CDR2 SVGAGI. Losses at the gene ends were 6 bases for V and 1 base for J; bases not matched to a gene: 7. CDR3 size: 15 residues. The CDR3 loop is CASSDRGRANTEAFF. In nucleotides, the CDR3 is TGTGCCAGCAGCGACAGGGGACGGGCGAACACTGAAGCTTTCTTT.

This chain joins TRBV7-2 and TRBJ2-1, with 8 bases fitting TRBD2. Germline V gene lookup returns CDR1 SGHTA and CDR2 FQGNSA. The junction had 4 bases not matched to a gene; V was cut back by 7 bases and J by 5 bases. The CDR3 runs to 13 residues. This CDR3 reads CASKLAVNNEQFF. The CDR3 region has the DNA TGTGCCAGCAAACTAGCGGTTAACAATGAGCAGTTCTTC. The full variable domain, rest sourced from reference TRBV7-2 and TRBJ2-1, is GAGVSQSPSNKVTEKGKDVELRCDPISGHTALYWYRQSLGQGLEFLIYFQGNSAPDKSGLPSDRFSAERTGGSVSTLTIQRTQQEDSAVYLCASKLAVNNEQFFGPGTRLTVL.

The genes are TRBV27 and TRBJ1-4, with D unresolved. This CDR3 region has 15 residues. Germline lookup yields CDR1 MNHEY and CDR2 SMNVEV (reference sequence). Trimming cost V 0 bases and J 6 bases, with 11 bases left between them. The CDR3: CASSLSDPKDEKLFF. The CDR3 nucleotides are TGTGCCAGCAGTTTATCGGACCCTAAGGATGAAAAACTGTTTTTT.

This chain joins TRBV5-1 and TRBJ2-5; tentatively, D is TRBD1 (6 bases). Germline CDR1 reads SGHRS; CDR2 reads YFSETQ. The CDR3 runs to 14 residues. Trimming left V 4 bases short and J 5 bases short, with 15 bases between. CDR3 in amino acids: CASSVGHEGETQYF. Here the CDR3 DNA reads TGCGCCAGCAGCGTGGGACACGAGGGGGAGACCCAGTACTTC. Drawing the rest from reference TRBV5-1 and TRBJ2-5, the complete variable domain is KAGVTQTPRYLIKTRGQQVTLSCSPISGHRSVSWYQQTPGQGLQFLFEYFSETQRNKGNFPGRFSGRQFSNSRSEMNVSTLELGDSALYLCASSVGHEGETQYFGPGTRLLVL.

The chain carries TRBV6-5 and TRBJ1-1; TRBD1 might be the D (5 bases). Germline assignment: CDR1 MNHEY and CDR2 SVGAGI. V was shortened by 4 bases and J by 0 bases, with 12 bases between the two germline ends. CDR3 length equals 15 residues. CDR3 sequence reads: CASSSPGRLNTEAFF. DNA of the CDR3: TGTGCCAGCAGTTCCCCGGGACGGTTGAACACTGAAGCTTTCTTT.

The gene calls are TRBV6-5 and TRBJ2-7; no clear D. Trimming removed 6 bases at V and 0 bases at J, with 9 bases between. Germline CDR1 reads MNHEY; CDR2 reads SVGAGI. The CDR3 totals 13 residues. The CDR3 loop reads CASRYLNSYEQYF. The DNA for the CDR3 is TGTGCCAGCAGGTACCTGAACTCCTACGAGCAGTACTTC.

The V call is TRBV6-5, the J call TRBJ2-2; no reliable D call. Germline V CDR1 and CDR2: MNHEY, SVGAGI. There are 14 residues in the CDR3. The V gene lost 4 bases and the J gene lost 4 bases, with 10 bases spanning the gap. The DNA of the CDR3 is TGTGCCAGCAGTTCCCGCGTCATCACCGGGGAGCTGTTTTTT. It specifies CASSSRVITGELFF.

The chain carries TRBV3-1 (or the pseudogene TRBV3-2) and TRBJ2-7, with D unresolved. Trimming cost V 1 base and J 5 bases, with 6 bases left between them. Germline CDR1 LGHDT, CDR2 YNNKEL (reference sequence). This CDR3 has 12 amino acids. The CDR3 nucleotides are TGTGCCAGCAGCCAAGGTTGGGACGAGCAGTACTTC. It translates to CASSQGWDEQYF.

V usage is TRBV9 and J usage is TRBJ1-6; 9 bases agree with TRBD1. The V segment lost 4 bases and the J segment 10 bases; nucleotides outside the gene matches: 6. Germline V CDR1 and CDR2: SGDLS, YYNGEE. The CDR3 spans 14 residues. The DNA for the CDR3 is TGTGCCAGCAGCCCGGGGACAGGGATATCACCCCTCCACTTT. Translated: CASSPGTGISPLHF. Full variable domain (remainder filled in from reference TRBV9 and TRBJ1-6): DSGVTQTPKHLITATGQRVTLRCSPRSGDLSVYWYQQSLDQGLQFLIQYYNGEERAKGNILERFSAQQFPDLHSELNLSSLELGDSALYFCASSPGTGISPLHFGNGTRLTVT.

The chain joins TRBV9 to TRBJ2-3; D is perhaps TRBD1 or TRBD2 (5 bases each). Germline V CDR1 and CDR2: SGDLS, YYNGEE. CDR3 size: 14 residues. Trimming left V 3 bases short and J 1 base short, with 9 bases between. CDR3 nucleotide sequence: TGTGCCAGCAGCGCTAGAGGGGGCACAGATACGCAGTATTTT. Translating it yields CASSARGGTDTQYF.

The J gene is TRBJ1-2, the V gene TRBV13; 7 positions agree with TRBD1. CDR3 size: 15 residues. V lost 5 bases, J lost 4 bases, and 10 bases stayed unmatched. Germline assignment: CDR1 PRHDT and CDR2 FYEKMQ (reference sequence). CDR3 region: CASSDRQGSGYGYTF. In nucleotides, the CDR3 is TGTGCCAGCAGCGACAGACAGGGATCGGGCTATGGCTACACCTTC.

This clone rates as medium-sized. The chain combines TRBV12-3 or TRBV12-4 with TRBJ1-1; 8 bases agree with TRBD1. The V gene end was trimmed by 8 bases and the J gene end by 11 bases; junction bases not matched to a gene: 10. The CDR3 runs to 12 residues. The CDR3 nucleotides read TGTGCCAGCCATAACTTCAGGGGGCCGGCTTTCTTT. As protein: CASHNFRGPAFF.